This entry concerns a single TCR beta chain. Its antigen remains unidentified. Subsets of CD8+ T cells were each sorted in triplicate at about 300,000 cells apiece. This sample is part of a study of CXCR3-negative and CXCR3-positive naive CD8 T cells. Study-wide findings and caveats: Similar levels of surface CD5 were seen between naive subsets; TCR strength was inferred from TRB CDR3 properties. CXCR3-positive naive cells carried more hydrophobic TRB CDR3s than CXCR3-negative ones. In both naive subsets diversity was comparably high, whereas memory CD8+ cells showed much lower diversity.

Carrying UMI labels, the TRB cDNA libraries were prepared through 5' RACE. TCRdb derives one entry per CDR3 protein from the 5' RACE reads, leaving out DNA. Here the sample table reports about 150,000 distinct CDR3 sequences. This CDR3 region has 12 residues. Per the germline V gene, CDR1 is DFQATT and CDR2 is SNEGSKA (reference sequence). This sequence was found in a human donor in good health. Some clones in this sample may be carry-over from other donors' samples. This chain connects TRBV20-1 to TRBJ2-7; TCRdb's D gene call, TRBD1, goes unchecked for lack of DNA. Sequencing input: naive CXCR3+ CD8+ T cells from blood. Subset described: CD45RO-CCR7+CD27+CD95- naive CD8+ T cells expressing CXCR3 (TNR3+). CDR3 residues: CSAGDRGNEQYF.